These 10 T cell receptor beta chains share one sample of origin, sequenced in a study of blood T cell repertoires in COVID-19. Libraries were prepared by immunoSEQ multiplex PCR; TCRdb keeps only in-frame clonotypes and omits some of them. This sample has hundreds of thousands of clones, with around 85% found just once. Sequencing input: peripheral blood. The receptor source for this set is a man aged 50-59 years with active or convalescent COVID-19.

This clone appeared a single time. The rearrangement links TRBV5-8 to TRBJ2-7; 7 bases match TRBD2. J lost 6 bases, V lost 9 bases, and 18 bases had no gene match. CDR1 and CDR2 (germline): SGHTS, YDEGEE. This CDR3 has 15 residues. CDR3 DNA: TGTGCCACCTCGGGGGAAACTAGCGCACAGTGCGAGCAGTACTTC. Amino acid sequence: CATSGETSAQCEQYF.

The chain recombines TRBV7-9 with TRBJ2-1; tentative D call: TRBD2 (5 bases). The CDR3 runs 14 residues. CDR1 and CDR2 from the germline V gene are SEHNR and FQNEAQ (reference sequence). Trimming pared 3 bases from V and 4 bases from J, leaving 10 bases between. The CDR3 here is CASSLEEIYNEQFF. CDR3 bases: TGTGCCAGCAGCTTGGAGGAAATATACAATGAGCAGTTCTTC. The full variable domain, its missing parts supplied by reference TRBV7-9 and TRBJ2-1, is DTGVSQNPRHKITKRGQNVTFRCDPISEHNRLYWYRQTLGQGPEFLTYFQNEAQLEKSRLLSDRFSAERPKGSFSTLEIQRTEQGDSAMYLCASSLEEIYNEQFFGPGTRLTVL.

V usage is TRBV2 and J usage is TRBJ2-4, with TRBD2 matching 13 bases. V trimming: 7 bases; J trimming: 1 base; junction bases outside the gene matches: 7. The CDR3 is 17 amino acids. CDR1 SNHLY and CDR2 FYNNEI come from the germline V gene. The CDR3 here is CASNPGTSGAAKNIQYF. The CDR3 nucleotides are TGTGCCAGCAATCCCGGGACTAGCGGGGCGGCCAAAAACATTCAGTACTTC.

The rearrangement joins TRBV18 to TRBJ1-2, with D perhaps TRBD1 (6 bases). The CDR3 has 16 residues. The V gene lost 4 bases and the J gene lost 2 bases, with 17 bases spanning the gap. CDR1 is KGHSH, CDR2 LQKENI, per germline. The CDR3 bases are TGTGCCAGCTCACTTTACCGGACAGCTGGCAACTATGGCTACACCTTC. It codes for CASSLYRTAGNYGYTF.

This clone has only one observation. The V and J genes are TRBV6-5 and TRBJ1-4; perhaps TRBD1 as D (5 bases). V dropped 7 bases and J dropped 0 bases, with 9 bases sitting between them. The CDR3 is made up of 14 amino acids. Per the germline V gene, CDR1 is MNHEY and CDR2 is SVGAGI. The CDR3 coding sequence is TGTGCCAGCACATGGGGGGCAACTAATGAAAAACTGTTTTTT. Its translation: CASTWGATNEKLFF.

Concerning this clone itself: At one boundary the junction diverges from the germline segment, which might be a read error. The CDR3 sequence is CARSVGGGTNQPQHF. In DNA form, the CDR3 reads TGTGCCCGCAGCGTAGGGGGGGGGACCAATCAGCCCCAGCATTTT. The chain couples TRBV9 to TRBJ1-5; weak D call: TRBD1 (6 bases). The CDR3 extends over 15 amino acids. CDR1 is SGDLS and CDR2 is YYNGEE in the germline V gene.

V is TRBV7-9 and J is TRBJ2-3; TRBD2 agrees at 14 bases. V shed 4 bases and J 11 bases; nucleotides not matched to a gene: 8. This CDR3 is built from 15 residues. The germline V gene encodes CDR1 SEHNR and CDR2 FQNEAQ (reference sequence). This CDR3 is CASSSGLAGEVKQYF. DNA for the CDR3: TGTGCCAGCAGCTCGGGACTAGCGGGGGAGGTTAAGCAGTATTTT.

The chain couples TRBV18 to TRBJ1-2, with TRBD1 matching over 8 bases. The CDR3 is made up of 17 amino acids. The junction had 15 bases not matched to a gene; V was cut back by 1 base and J by 8 bases. Germline CDR1 is KGHSH and CDR2 is LQKENI. CDR3 sequence: CASSPLPTGDVSLGYTF. The CDR3 nucleotides are TGTGCCAGCTCACCACTTCCGACAGGGGATGTTTCTTTGGGCTACACCTTC.

This chain links TRBV5-1 with TRBJ2-7; a weak D match, TRBD2 (5 bases). The CDR3 loop spans 14 amino acids. Germline V CDR1 and CDR2: SGHRS, YFSETQ. V was trimmed by 3 bases and J by 2 bases, leaving 12 bases between them. CDR3 coding DNA: TGCGCCAGCAGCTGGTCCGGGATAACCTACGAGCAGTACTTC. This encodes CASSWSGITYEQYF.

The V and J genes are TRBV28 and TRBJ2-1; 7 positions agree with TRBD2. Germline V CDR1 and CDR2: MDHEN, SYDVKM. CDR3 length equals 15 residues. Trimming took 2 bases from V and 8 from J; bases not matched to a gene: 9. In DNA, the CDR3 is TGTGCCAGCAGTTTACAAGCGGGGAGGCGGCATGAGCAGTTCTTC. It specifies CASSLQAGRRHEQFF.